This T cell receptor (beta chain) was sequenced in a study of blood T cell repertoires in COVID-19. Study background: From the United States, Italy and Spain came samples of acute and convalescent COVID-19. T cells, B-cell-depleted T cells, or PBMCs provided the cDNA or gDNA that served as material.

In the original processing: Estimation of nucleated cell counts relied on the amplification of reference gene primers. The protocol was immunoSEQ multiplex PCR, while the TCRdb copy is restricted to in-frame clones and leaves out a portion. V, J and clone size reflect that table, while D and trimming were determined from the DNA. In the table there are under 130,000 clones, approximately 85% of which are singletons. The V end was cut by 2 bases, the J end by 1 base, with 12 bases between. Germline V gene data show CDR1 as SGHRS and CDR2 as YFSETQ. This CDR3 comprises 15 residues. The specimen sequenced was peripheral blood. The rearrangement links TRBV5-1 to TRBJ1-2; D not certain. This sequence was found in a human donor in a cohort sampled during active COVID-19. Here the CDR3 DNA reads TGCGCCAGCAGCTTTCTGGGCGATATTAACTATGGCTACACCTTC. Translation gives CASSFLGDINYGYTF.